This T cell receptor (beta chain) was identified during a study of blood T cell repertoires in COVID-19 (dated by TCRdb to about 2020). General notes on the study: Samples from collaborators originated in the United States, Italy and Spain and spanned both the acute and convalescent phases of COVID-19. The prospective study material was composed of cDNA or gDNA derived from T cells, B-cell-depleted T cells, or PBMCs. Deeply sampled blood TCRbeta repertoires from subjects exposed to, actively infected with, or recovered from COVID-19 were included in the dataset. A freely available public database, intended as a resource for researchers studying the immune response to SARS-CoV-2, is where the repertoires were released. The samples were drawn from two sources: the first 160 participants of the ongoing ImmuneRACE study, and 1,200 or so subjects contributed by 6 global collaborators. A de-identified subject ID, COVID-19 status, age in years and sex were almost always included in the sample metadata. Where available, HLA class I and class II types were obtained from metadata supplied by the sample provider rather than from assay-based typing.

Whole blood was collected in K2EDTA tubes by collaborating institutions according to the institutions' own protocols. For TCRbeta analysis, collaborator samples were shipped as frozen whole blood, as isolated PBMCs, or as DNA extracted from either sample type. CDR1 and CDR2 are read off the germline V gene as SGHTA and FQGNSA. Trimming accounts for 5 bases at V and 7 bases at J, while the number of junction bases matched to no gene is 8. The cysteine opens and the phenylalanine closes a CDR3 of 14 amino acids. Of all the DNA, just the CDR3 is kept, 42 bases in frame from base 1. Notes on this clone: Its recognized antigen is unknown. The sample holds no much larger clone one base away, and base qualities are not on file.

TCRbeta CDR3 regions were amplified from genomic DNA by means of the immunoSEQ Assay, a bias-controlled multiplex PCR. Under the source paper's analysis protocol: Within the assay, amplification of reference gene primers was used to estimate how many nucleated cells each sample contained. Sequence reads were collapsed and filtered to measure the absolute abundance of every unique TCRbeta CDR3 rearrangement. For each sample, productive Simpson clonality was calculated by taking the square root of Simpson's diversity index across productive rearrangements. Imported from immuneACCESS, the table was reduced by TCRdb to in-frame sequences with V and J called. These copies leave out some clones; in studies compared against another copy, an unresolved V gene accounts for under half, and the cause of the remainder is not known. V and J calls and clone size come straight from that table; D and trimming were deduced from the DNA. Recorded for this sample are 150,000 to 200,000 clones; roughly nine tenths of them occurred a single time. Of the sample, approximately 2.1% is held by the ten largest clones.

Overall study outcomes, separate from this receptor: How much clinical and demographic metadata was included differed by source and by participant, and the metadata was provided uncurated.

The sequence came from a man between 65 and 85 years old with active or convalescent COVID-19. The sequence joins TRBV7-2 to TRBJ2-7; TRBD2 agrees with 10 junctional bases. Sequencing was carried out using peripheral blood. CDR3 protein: CASSRSGGYTEQYF. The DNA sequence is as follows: TGTGCCAGCAGCCGTAGCGGGGGGTATACAGAGCAGTACTTC.